What follows are 10 T cell receptor beta chains derived from one specimen sequenced in a study of cytomegalovirus exposure and HLA in healthy donors. Primers included in the PCR were 60 Vbeta and 13 Jbeta primers. Here immunoSEQ multiplex PCR was the method, and the copy in TCRdb shows in-frame clones only, minus some. This sample has roughly 180,000 clones, with roughly 85% found just once. Sequenced input: PBMCs. The receptors originated from a man aged 25 to 40 in good health and CMV-seronegative.

The V gene is TRBV6-5, the J gene TRBJ2-6, with unresolved D. CDR3 length equals 15 residues. V was clipped by 0 bases and J by 3 bases, with 6 bases between them. CDR1 and CDR2 from the germline V gene are MNHEY and SVGAGI. The CDR3 sequence is CASSYSTGGANVLTF. CDR3 in DNA: TGTGCCAGCAGTTACTCCACGGGTGGGGCCAACGTCCTGACTTTC.

The chain links TRBV5-1 to TRBJ1-1; possibly TRBD1 for D (5 bases). The CDR3 is made up of 15 amino acids. V lost 0 bases to trimming and J lost 4 bases, with 13 bases between them. CDR1 and CDR2 from the germline V gene are SGHRS and YFSETQ. CDR3 nucleotide sequence: TGCGCCAGCAGCTTGGAGGGCCCAGGGCGCACTGAAGCTTTCTTT. Translated, it gives CASSLEGPGRTEAFF.

This clone was recorded a few times. J is TRBJ1-6 and V is TRBV9, with D maybe TRBD1 (5 bases). Germline V CDR1 and CDR2: SGDLS, YYNGEE. CDR3 length: 15 amino acids. Trimming left V 0 bases short and J 10 bases short, with 14 bases between. CDR3 DNA: TGTGCCAGCAGCGTAGGGGTGCAGGGTAAATCACCCCTCCACTTT. Translating it yields CASSVGVQGKSPLHF.

This clone was recorded a few times. V and J are TRBV30 and TRBJ1-5; TRBD1 aligns across 8 bases. V was pared by 2 bases and J by 7 bases, with 7 bases of the junction left unmatched. Germline V gives CDR1 GTSNPN, CDR2 SVGIG (reference sequence). The length of the CDR3 is 14 residues. CDR3 sequence: CAWSTGGGRQPQHF. The CDR3 DNA is TGTGCCTGGAGTACAGGGGGGGGCCGGCAGCCCCAGCATTTT.

The chain combines TRBV30 with TRBJ1-4; D gene uncertain. CDR1 GTSNPN and CDR2 SVGIG come from the germline V gene (reference sequence). Trimming took off 1 base at V and 5 bases at J, with 8 bases between the two ends. This CDR3 is built from 13 residues. CDR3 nucleotide sequence: TGTGCCTGGAGTGAGTACCGGAATGAAAAACTGTTTTTT. Its protein product is CAWSEYRNEKLFF.

The V and J genes are TRBV7-3 and TRBJ2-3; D gene ambiguous. V lost 5 bases to trimming and J lost 6 bases, with 9 bases between them. CDR1 and CDR2 (germline): SGHTA, FQGTGA. The CDR3 consists of 12 residues. CDR3 sequence (DNA): TGTGCCAGCAGCGGCCCCGGGGATACGCAGTATTTT. As protein: CASSGPGDTQYF.

CDR3 in DNA: TGTGCCAGCAGTTCCCGGACAGGGGGTAACTATGGCTACACCTTC. Protein product: CASSSRTGGNYGYTF. The chain is built from TRBV6-5 and TRBJ1-2, with 10 bases lining up with TRBD1. The V gene's germline CDR1 is MNHEY and CDR2 SVGAGI. Trimming took 4 bases from V and 1 from J; bases not matched to a gene: 3. CDR3 size: 15 residues.

This sequence joins TRBV4-3 and TRBJ2-7; TRBD1 matches 7 bases. The CDR3 consists of 14 residues. Germline V gene lookup returns CDR1 LGHNA and CDR2 YSLEER. The ends lost 1 base at V and 2 bases at J; junction bases unmatched: 2. Written as DNA, the CDR3 is TGCGCCAGCAGCCAAGTTACAGGGGCCTACGAGCAGTACTTC. Protein: CASSQVTGAYEQYF.

The V call is TRBV11-2, the J call TRBJ1-1; D is undetermined. This CDR3 has 15 residues. The V and J ends lost 4 bases and 0 bases respectively, with 12 bases between them. The V gene's germline CDR1 is SGHAT and CDR2 FQNNGV. As DNA, the CDR3 is TGTGCCAGCAGCTCTAACGCCCAGGTGAACACTGAAGCTTTCTTT. This gives the protein CASSSNAQVNTEAFF.

V is TRBV14 and J is TRBJ2-7, with 8 bases lining up with TRBD1. CDR3 length: 11 amino acids. After removal of 4 bases from V and 8 bases from J, the junction contained 1 base not matched to a gene. The germline V gene has CDR1 SGHDN and CDR2 FVKESK. The chain's CDR3 is CASSPGGQQYF. The CDR3 region has the DNA TGTGCCAGCAGCCCAGGGGGCCAGCAGTACTTC. Drawing the rest from reference TRBV14 and TRBJ2-7, the complete variable domain is EAGVTQFPSHSVIEKGQTVTLRCDPISGHDNLYWYRRVMGKEIKFLLHFVKESKQDESGMPNNRFLAERTGGTYSTLKVQPAELEDSGVYFCASSPGGQQYFGPGTRLTVT.